These 2 T cell receptor beta chains were all obtained from the same sample, sequenced in a study of cytomegalovirus exposure and HLA in healthy donors. The PCR ran on 60 Vbeta and 13 Jbeta primers. Sequenced by immunoSEQ multiplex PCR; TCRdb stores in-frame clones only, minus some. Of around 130,000 clones in the sample, 75% to 80% were seen once. Sequences were obtained from PBMCs. The receptors derive from a woman between 55 and 75 years old in good health and CMV-seronegative.

The chain employs TRBV7-2 and TRBJ2-1; TRBD2 matches 9 bases. The germline CDR1 and CDR2 sequences are SGHTA and FQGNSA. V shed 2 bases and J 7 bases; nucleotides not matched to a gene: 9. The CDR3 covers 16 residues. The CDR3 sequence is CASSLLVAGVGNEQFF. CDR3 DNA: TGTGCCAGCAGCTTATTAGTAGCGGGAGTAGGTAATGAGCAGTTCTTC.

The chain is built from TRBV27 and TRBJ1-1, with D possibly being TRBD1 (6 bases). The CDR3 is made up of 14 amino acids. V lost 6 bases and J lost 3, with 14 bases in between. Germline V CDR1 and CDR2: MNHEY, SMNVEV (reference sequence). As DNA, the CDR3 is TGTGCCAGCAGCTTCACAGGGAGTTACACTGAAGCTTTCTTT. This gives the protein CASSFTGSYTEAFF.